Presented here are 8 T cell receptor beta chains from one specimen sequenced in a study of blood T cells in healthy people across ages. Primed by a sample-barcoded 5' primer and a J-beta primer mix, a second PCR proceeded for about 6 to 12 cycles. TCRdb called the 5' RACE reads again in MiXCR, with one record for every CDR3 protein. Among hundreds of thousands of distinct CDR3 sequences listed, more than 50% were seen once. The specimen sequenced was blood. The origin of the receptors is a man aged 35-49 years in good health.

CDR3 nucleotide sequence: TGCAGCGACGGACTAGCGGGAGGCTTGGAGCAGTTCTTC. Translated: CSDGLAGGLEQFF. The chain recombines TRBV29-1 with TRBJ2-1, with 14 positions matching TRBD2. Germline CDR1 is SQVTM and CDR2 is ANQGSEA. This CDR3 has 13 residues. With 7 bases clipped from V and 10 bases from J, the junction kept 6 bases outside the gene matches.

A word on this clonotype: Relative to the germline gene, one junction end is altered; a read error may explain this. The chain has TRBV7-7 and TRBJ2-1; possible D gene TRBD2, 6 bases. This CDR3 spans 14 amino acids. Germline lookup yields CDR1 SSHAT and CDR2 FNYEAQ (reference sequence). CDR3 protein: CASSRDSVGNEQFF. DNA for the CDR3: TGTGCTAGCAGCCGGGACTCCGTAGGGAATGAGCAGTTCTTC.

Note on this clonotype: A read error may produce the germline difference seen at one junction end. CDR3 nucleotide sequence: TGTGCCAGCAGTTTATCCCAATTAGACTATGGCTGCACCTTC. Protein sequence: CASSLSQLDYGCTF. This chain links TRBV12-3 or TRBV12-4 with TRBJ1-2; D is undetermined. The CDR3 runs to 14 residues.

CDR3 protein: CASSLGAGQAGEQFF. CDR3 coding DNA: TGTGCCAGCAGCTTGGGCGCGGGTCAAGCGGGTGAGCAGTTCTTC. The chain carries TRBV7-6 and TRBJ2-1; possible D gene TRBD2, 6 bases. The V and J ends lost 3 bases and 9 bases respectively, with 18 bases between them. Germline V gene sequence: CDR1 SGHVS, CDR2 FNYEAQ. This CDR3 is 15 amino acids long.

The V and J genes are TRBV29-1 and TRBJ2-1, with D perhaps matching TRBD1 (6 bases). The CDR3 sequence is 14 residues long. Trimming stripped 7 bases from V and 8 bases from J, with 21 bases between. The germline CDR1 and CDR2 sequences are SQVTM and ANQGSEA. CDR3 DNA sequence: TGCAGCGCTGCGCGCCGACAGGAAAGGGATGAGCAGTTCTTC. Protein product: CSAARRQERDEQFF.

Points on this clonotype: This may arise from a read error, as a much more abundant clone is one base away. V gene TRBV7-8 combines with J gene TRBJ2-7, with TRBD1 matching over 8 bases. CDR3 length: 14 residues. Germline lookup yields CDR1 SGHVS and CDR2 FQNEAQ. The trim removed 8 bases at V and 2 bases at J, leaving 8 bases unmatched. Here the CDR3 DNA reads TGTGCCAGCGGCCGGGGACAGGCAACCTACGAGCAGTACTTC. Its translation is CASGRGQATYEQYF.

The J gene is TRBJ1-5, the V gene TRBV21-1. TRBV21-1 is annotated as a pseudogene. CDR3 length: 12 amino acids. CDR3 loop: CASSKWGQPQHF. For the CDR3, the DNA is TGTGCCAGCAGCAAATGGGGTCAGCCCCAGCATTTT.

V gene TRBV6-1 combines with J gene TRBJ1-5; 7 bases align to TRBD1. From germline, CDR1 is MNHNS and CDR2 SASEGT. V dropped 7 bases and J dropped 3; count of bases not matched to a gene: 12. The CDR3 has 16 amino acids. This CDR3 reads CASKGQVVVNNQPQHF. For the CDR3, the DNA is TGTGCCAGCAAAGGACAGGTCGTAGTGAACAATCAGCCCCAGCATTTT.